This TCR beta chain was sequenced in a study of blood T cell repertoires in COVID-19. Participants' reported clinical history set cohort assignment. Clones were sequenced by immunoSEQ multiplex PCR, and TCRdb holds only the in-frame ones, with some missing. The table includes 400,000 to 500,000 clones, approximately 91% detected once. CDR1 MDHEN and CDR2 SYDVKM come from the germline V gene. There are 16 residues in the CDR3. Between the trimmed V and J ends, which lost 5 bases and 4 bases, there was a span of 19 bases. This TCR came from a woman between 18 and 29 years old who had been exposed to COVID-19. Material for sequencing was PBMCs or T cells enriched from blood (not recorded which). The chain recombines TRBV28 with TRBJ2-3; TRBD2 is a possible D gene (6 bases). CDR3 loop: CASSTPGLLGADTQYF. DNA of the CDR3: TGTGCCAGCAGTACCCCGGGACTCCTGGGCGCAGATACGCAGTATTTT.